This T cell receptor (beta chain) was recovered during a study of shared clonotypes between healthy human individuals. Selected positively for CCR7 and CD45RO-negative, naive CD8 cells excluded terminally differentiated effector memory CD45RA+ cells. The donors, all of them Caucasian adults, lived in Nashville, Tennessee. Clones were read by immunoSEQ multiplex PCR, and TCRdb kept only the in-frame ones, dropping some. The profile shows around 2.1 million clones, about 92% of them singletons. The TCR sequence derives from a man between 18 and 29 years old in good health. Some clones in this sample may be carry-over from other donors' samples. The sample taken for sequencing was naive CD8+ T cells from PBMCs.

Here the CDR3 reads CAWSTPSYEQYF. The CDR3 region has the DNA TGTGCCTGGAGTACGCCCAGCTACGAGCAGTACTTC. V is TRBV30 and J is TRBJ2-7, with D unresolved. CDR1 and CDR2 from the germline V gene are GTSNPN and SVGIG (reference sequence). The CDR3 is 12 amino acids. The V gene lost 2 bases and the J gene lost 3 bases, with 8 bases spanning the gap.